Included here is one TCR beta chain sequence, with context. Its antigen remains unknown. Profiled with immunoSEQ multiplex PCR; TCRdb holds only in-frame clones, not every one. The data hold 150,000 to 200,000 clones, with just under 90% observed a single time. The data are from a study of cytomegalovirus exposure and HLA in healthy donors. Study overall: The roughly 120 validation repertoires, a later analysis reported, used the same platform as the approximately 730 repertoires from the first cohort.

Findings and limits, study-wide: The tendency of first-cohort TCR clusters to co-occur in the 120 validation repertoires was the finding of a later analysis. Researchers catalogued some 160 TCR beta chains as cytomegalovirus-associated.

The sequenced material came from PBMCs. The TCR was taken from a woman under 30 in good health and CMV-seropositive.

CDR3 nucleotides: TGTGCCAGCAGCCCTACTGGTGGTACGCAGTATTTT. Translated: CASSPTGGTQYF. This chain uses TRBV7-9 with TRBJ2-3; D is unresolved. This CDR3 is built from 12 residues. V lost 5 bases and J 8 bases, leaving 11 bases between the germline ends. Per the germline V gene, CDR1 is SEHNR and CDR2 is FQNEAQ (reference sequence).